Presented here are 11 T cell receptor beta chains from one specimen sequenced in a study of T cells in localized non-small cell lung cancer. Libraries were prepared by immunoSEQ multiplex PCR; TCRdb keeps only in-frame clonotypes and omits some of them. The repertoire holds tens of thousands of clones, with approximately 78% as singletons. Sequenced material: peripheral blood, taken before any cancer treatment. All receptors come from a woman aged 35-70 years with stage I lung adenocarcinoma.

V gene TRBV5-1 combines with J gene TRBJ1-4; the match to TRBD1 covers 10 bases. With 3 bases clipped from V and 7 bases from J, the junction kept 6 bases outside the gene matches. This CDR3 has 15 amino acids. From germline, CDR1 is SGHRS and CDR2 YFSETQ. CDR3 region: CASSWTGGKGEKLFF. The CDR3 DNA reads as TGCGCCAGCAGCTGGACAGGGGGTAAGGGTGAAAAACTGTTTTTT.

The CDR3 DNA follows: TGTGCCAGCCCAGTCAGGGGGCGCGCAGATACGCAGTATTTT. Residues: CASPVRGRADTQYF. This rearrangement joins TRBV18 to TRBJ2-3; 8 bases line up with TRBD1. The germline V gene encodes CDR1 KGHSH and CDR2 LQKENI. CDR3 size: 14 residues. The J segment lost 4 bases and the V segment lost 8 bases, leaving 8 bases of the junction unmatched.

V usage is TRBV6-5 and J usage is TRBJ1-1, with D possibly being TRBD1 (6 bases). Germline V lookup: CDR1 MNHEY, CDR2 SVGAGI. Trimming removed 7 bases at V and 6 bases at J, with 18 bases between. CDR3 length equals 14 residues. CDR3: CASTFRGGQAEAFF. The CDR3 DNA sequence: TGTGCCAGCACCTTTCGGGGGGGGCAGGCTGAAGCTTTCTTT.

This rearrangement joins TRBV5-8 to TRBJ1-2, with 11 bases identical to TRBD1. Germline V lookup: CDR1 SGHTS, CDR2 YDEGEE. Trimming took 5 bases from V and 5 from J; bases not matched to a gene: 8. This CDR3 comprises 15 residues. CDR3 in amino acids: CASSSTGTGGYGYTF. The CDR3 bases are TGTGCCAGCAGTAGCACCGGGACAGGGGGTTATGGCTACACCTTC. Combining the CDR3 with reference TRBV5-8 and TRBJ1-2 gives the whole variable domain EAGVTQSPTHLIKTRGQQATLRCSPISGHTSVYWYQQALGLGLQFLLWYDEGEERNRGNFPPRFSGRQFPNYSSELNVNALELEDSALYLCASSSTGTGGYGYTFGSGTRLTVV.

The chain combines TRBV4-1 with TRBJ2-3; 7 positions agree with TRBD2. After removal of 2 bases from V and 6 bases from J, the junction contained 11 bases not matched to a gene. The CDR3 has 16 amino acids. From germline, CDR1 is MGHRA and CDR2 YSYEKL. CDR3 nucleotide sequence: TGCGCCAGCAGCCAACGGTGGACTAGGACCTCGGATACGCAGTATTTT. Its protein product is CASSQRWTRTSDTQYF.

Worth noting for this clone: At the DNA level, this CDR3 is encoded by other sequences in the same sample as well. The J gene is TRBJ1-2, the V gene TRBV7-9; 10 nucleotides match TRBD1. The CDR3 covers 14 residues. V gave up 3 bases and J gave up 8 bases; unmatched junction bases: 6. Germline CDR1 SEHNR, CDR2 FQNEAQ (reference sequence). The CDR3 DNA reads TGTGCCAGCAGCTTCGGACAGGGGGGTAGCGGCTACACCTTC. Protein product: CASSFGQGGSGYTF.

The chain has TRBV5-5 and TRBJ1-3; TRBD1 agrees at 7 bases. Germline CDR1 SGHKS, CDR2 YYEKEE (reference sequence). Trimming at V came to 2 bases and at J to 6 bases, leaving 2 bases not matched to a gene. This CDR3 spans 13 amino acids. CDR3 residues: CASSLQGTNTIYF. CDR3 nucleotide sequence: TGTGCCAGCAGCTTACAGGGGACAAACACCATATATTTT. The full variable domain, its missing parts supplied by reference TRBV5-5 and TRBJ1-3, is DAGVTQSPTHLIKTRGQQVTLRCSPISGHKSVSWYQQVLGQGPQFIFQYYEKEERGRGNFPDRFSARQFPNYSSELNVNALLLGDSALYLCASSLQGTNTIYFGEGSWLTVV.

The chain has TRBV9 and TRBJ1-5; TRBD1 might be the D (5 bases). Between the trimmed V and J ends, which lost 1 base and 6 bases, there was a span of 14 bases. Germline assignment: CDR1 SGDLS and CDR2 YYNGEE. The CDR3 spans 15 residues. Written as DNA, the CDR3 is TGTGCCAGCAGCGTATCTGCAGGGAACGGTCAGCCCCAGCATTTT. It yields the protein CASSVSAGNGQPQHF.

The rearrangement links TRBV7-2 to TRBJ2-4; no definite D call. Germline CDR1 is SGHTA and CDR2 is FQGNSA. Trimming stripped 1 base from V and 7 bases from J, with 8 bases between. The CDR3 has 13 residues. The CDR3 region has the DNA TGTGCCAGCAGCTTAGAAGGGCGGAACATTCAGTACTTC. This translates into CASSLEGRNIQYF.

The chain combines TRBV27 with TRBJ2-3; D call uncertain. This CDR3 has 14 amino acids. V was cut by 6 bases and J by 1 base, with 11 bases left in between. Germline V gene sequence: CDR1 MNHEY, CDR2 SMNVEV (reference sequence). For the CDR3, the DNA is TGTGCCAGCAGGAAGCTTTCGGGCACAGATACGCAGTATTTT. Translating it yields CASRKLSGTDTQYF.

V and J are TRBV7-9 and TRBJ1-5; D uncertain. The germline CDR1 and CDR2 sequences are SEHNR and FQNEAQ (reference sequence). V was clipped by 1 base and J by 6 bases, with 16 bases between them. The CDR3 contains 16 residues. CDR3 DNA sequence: TGTGCCAGCAGCTTAGGGGCAAACCAGCGAGGTCAGCCCCAGCATTTT. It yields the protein CASSLGANQRGQPQHF.